The 20 T cell receptor beta chains below all came from one sample that was sequenced in a study of blood T cell repertoires in COVID-19. Data came from immunoSEQ multiplex PCR; TCRdb stores just in-frame clones and leaves some out. The repertoire holds under 200,000 clones, with over 80% as singletons. Sequencing was performed on peripheral blood. The receptors derive from a woman older than 75 with active or convalescent COVID-19.

As concerns this clone: At the DNA level, this CDR3 is encoded by other sequences in the same sample as well. The chain has TRBV3-1 (or the pseudogene TRBV3-2) and TRBJ1-3; D gene uncertain. Trimming pared 1 base from V and 4 bases from J, leaving 5 bases between. The V gene's germline CDR1 is LGHDT and CDR2 YNNKEL (reference sequence). This CDR3 contains 13 residues. The CDR3 nucleotides are TGTGCCAGCAGCCAAGGCCAGGGAAACACCATATATTTT. Its protein is CASSQGQGNTIYF.

This clone showed up just a few times. The V gene is TRBV6-2 or TRBV6-3, the J gene TRBJ2-5, with 7 nucleotides matching TRBD2. This CDR3 has 15 amino acids. The ends lost 5 bases at V and 5 bases at J; junction bases unmatched: 11. Germline V CDR1 and CDR2: MNHEY, SVGEGT. DNA for the CDR3: TGTGCCAGCAGTGGGGGGGATGGGGTAGTGGAGACCCAGTACTTC. Its translation: CASSGGDGVVETQYF.

The genes are TRBV30 and TRBJ2-7; 9 bases are shared with TRBD1. The CDR3 has 15 residues. The V gene end was trimmed by 2 bases and the J gene end by 6 bases; junction bases not matched to a gene: 11. The germline gives CDR1 GTSNPN, CDR2 SVGIG (reference sequence). The CDR3 sequence: CAWSLPGQGLGEQYF. The CDR3 DNA reads TGTGCCTGGAGTCTACCGGGACAGGGTCTTGGCGAGCAGTACTTC.

The V gene is TRBV9, the J gene TRBJ1-2, with 9 bases aligning to TRBD1. V was pared by 0 bases and J by 4 bases, with 4 bases of the junction left unmatched. CDR3 size: 15 residues. Germline loops: CDR1 SGDLS, CDR2 YYNGEE. CDR3 nucleotide sequence: TGTGCCAGCAGCGTAGTGGGACAGGGCAGCTATGGCTACACCTTC. Protein sequence: CASSVVGQGSYGYTF.

The chain uses TRBV5-8 and TRBJ1-2; D is perhaps TRBD1 (6 bases). Germline CDR1 is SGHTS and CDR2 is YDEGEE. The CDR3 loop spans 12 amino acids. Trimming left V 2 bases short and J 8 bases short, with 10 bases between. As DNA, the CDR3 is TGTGCCAGCAGCTTCCTTAGGGGGGGCTACACCTTC. Amino acids: CASSFLRGGYTF. The complete variable domain, with remaining parts taken from reference TRBV5-8 and TRBJ1-2, reads EAGVTQSPTHLIKTRGQQATLRCSPISGHTSVYWYQQALGLGLQFLLWYDEGEERNRGNFPPRFSGRQFPNYSSELNVNALELEDSALYLCASSFLRGGYTFGSGTRLTVV.

This sequence joins TRBV18 and TRBJ1-1; D not resolved. V was clipped by 3 bases and J by 1 base, with 6 bases between them. Germline V gives CDR1 KGHSH, CDR2 LQKENI. This CDR3 region has 13 residues. The CDR3 nucleotides read TGTGCCAGCTCACCTACTTCGAACACTGAAGCTTTCTTT. Its translation is CASSPTSNTEAFF.

This clone was seen a single time. V is TRBV29-1 and J is TRBJ2-5; a weak D match, TRBD1 (5 bases). Trimming left V 5 bases short and J 5 bases short, with 15 bases between. Germline V CDR1 and CDR2: SQVTM, ANQGSEA. This CDR3 spans 13 amino acids. DNA for the CDR3: TGCAGCGTTAAGGACACCACCCCGGAGACCCAGTACTTC. Translated: CSVKDTTPETQYF. Full variable domain (rest looked up from reference TRBV29-1 and TRBJ2-5): SAVISQKPSRDICQRGTSLTIQCQVDSQVTMMFWYRQQPGQSLTLIATANQGSEATYESGFVIDKFPISRPNLTFSTLTVSNMSPEDSSIYLCSVKDTTPETQYFGPGTRLLVL.

The chain uses TRBV9 and TRBJ1-6; the D gene is possibly TRBD1 (5 bases). CDR3 size: 15 residues. Per germline, CDR1 SGDLS and CDR2 YYNGEE. The V gene lost 7 bases and the J gene lost 10 bases, with 21 bases spanning the gap. Here the CDR3 DNA reads TGTGCCAGCTCCCGAGACAGAGCCTATGGCTCACCCCTCCACTTT. Protein sequence: CASSRDRAYGSPLHF.

The rearrangement links TRBV12-3 or TRBV12-4 to TRBJ2-7, with no clear D. The V gene lost 6 bases and the J gene lost 2 bases, with 11 bases spanning the gap. The CDR3 contains 13 residues. The CDR3 spells CASSLEAAYEQYF. CDR3 sequence (DNA): TGTGCCAGCAGCCTCGAGGCGGCCTACGAGCAGTACTTC.

The J gene is TRBJ2-5, the V gene TRBV3-1 (or the pseudogene TRBV3-2); 10 positions match TRBD2. The CDR3 is made up of 16 amino acids. In germline, CDR1 is LGHDT, CDR2 YNNKEL (reference sequence). V was clipped by 1 base and J by 4 bases; unmatched bases: 6. The chain's CDR3 is CASSQAASGGGETQYF. CDR3 nucleotides: TGTGCCAGCAGCCAAGCGGCTAGCGGGGGAGGAGAGACCCAGTACTTC.

V is TRBV4-1 and J is TRBJ1-3, with 7 positions matching TRBD1. The V gene's germline CDR1 is MGHRA and CDR2 YSYEKL. Unmatched junction bases numbered 7, after V lost 0 bases and J lost 2 bases. The CDR3 runs to 17 residues. CDR3: CASSQEGTVKPGNTIYF. The DNA of the CDR3 is TGCGCCAGCAGCCAAGAGGGGACAGTGAAGCCTGGAAACACCATATATTTT.

This clone was recorded a few times. The rearrangement joins TRBV5-1 to TRBJ1-1; TRBD1 matches 7 bases. J was trimmed by 5 bases and V by 4 bases; bases with no gene match: 8. This CDR3 is built from 14 residues. Germline V gives CDR1 SGHRS, CDR2 YFSETQ. The CDR3 DNA reads as TGCGCCAGCAGCCAGAACAGGGGCGAAACTGAAGCTTTCTTT. Translation: CASSQNRGETEAFF.

The rearrangement uses TRBV27 and TRBJ1-6; 9 nucleotides align to TRBD1. The V segment lost 6 bases and the J segment 11 bases; nucleotides outside the gene matches: 17. The germline CDR1 and CDR2 sequences are MNHEY and SMNVEV (reference sequence). The CDR3 extends over 17 amino acids. In DNA, the CDR3 is TGTGCCAGCAGAAGTATGGGACAGGGTTTTTCGGGGGCACCCCTCCACTTT. This codes for CASRSMGQGFSGAPLHF.

The chain employs TRBV7-2 and TRBJ2-5; a weak D match, TRBD2 (5 bases). Germline CDR1 SGHTA, CDR2 FQGNSA. This CDR3 region has 13 residues. Trimming took off 0 bases at V and 5 bases at J, with 7 bases between the two ends. CDR3: CASSLATRETQYF. In nucleotides, the CDR3 is TGTGCCAGCAGCTTAGCCACTAGGGAGACCCAGTACTTC.

This sequence joins TRBV28 and TRBJ1-2; no clear D. The germline CDR1 and CDR2 sequences are MDHEN and SYDVKM. V was pared by 5 bases and J by 0 bases, with 13 bases between. The CDR3 covers 15 residues. The CDR3 sequence is CASSLTVSANYGYTF. For the CDR3, the DNA is TGTGCCAGCAGTCTAACAGTGTCAGCTAACTATGGCTACACCTTC.

The chain joins TRBV10-2 to TRBJ1-5; 7 bases are shared with TRBD1. Germline lookup yields CDR1 WSHSY and CDR2 SAAADI. This CDR3 comprises 13 residues. V shed 7 bases, J shed 3 bases, and the junction held 3 bases outside the gene matches. The CDR3 DNA sequence: TGCGCCAGCACCGGGACAGTCAATCAGCCCCAGCATTTT. It yields the protein CASTGTVNQPQHF.

The chain is built from TRBV7-2 and TRBJ1-2; no definite D call. Germline assignment: CDR1 SGHTA and CDR2 FQGNSA. V was trimmed by 5 bases and J by 0 bases, leaving 16 bases between them. The CDR3 spans 16 residues. The CDR3 protein is CASSPRQPPTNYGYTF. The CDR3 region has the DNA TGTGCCAGCAGCCCGCGACAACCTCCTACTAACTATGGCTACACCTTC.

This clone was observed once. The chain couples TRBV19 to TRBJ1-1; unclear D gene. In germline, CDR1 is LNHDA, CDR2 SQIVND (reference sequence). The CDR3 runs to 14 residues. Trimming pared 1 base from V and 6 bases from J, leaving 12 bases between. CDR3 sequence reads: CASSIGQARAEAFF. The CDR3 DNA sequence: TGTGCCAGTAGTATAGGCCAGGCGCGCGCTGAAGCTTTCTTT.

This chain joins TRBV4-1 and TRBJ2-5; perhaps TRBD2 as D (6 bases). The germline V and J ends were trimmed by 0 bases and 7 bases, with 9 bases remaining between them. Germline loops: CDR1 MGHRA, CDR2 YSYEKL. CDR3 length equals 13 residues. The CDR3 spells CASSQDTGGTQYF. Here the CDR3 DNA reads TGCGCCAGCAGCCAAGATACCGGGGGGACCCAGTACTTC.

This chain connects TRBV4-3 to TRBJ1-2, with 9 positions matching TRBD1. V shed 0 bases and J 7 bases; nucleotides not matched to a gene: 3. Germline V gene sequence: CDR1 LGHNA, CDR2 YSLEER. The CDR3 covers 14 residues. In DNA, the CDR3 is TGCGCCAGCAGCCAAGATGGGGACAGGGTTGGCTACACCTTC. This encodes CASSQDGDRVGYTF.